The 28 T cell receptor beta chains given below trace back to one sample, sequenced in a study of human T cells and chemical hapten exposure. TCRdb redid the calling of the RACE reads with MiXCR, one entry per CDR3 protein. The table includes about 340,000 distinct CDR3 sequences, about 7% detected once. Sample time point: patch test 1, 2 weeks after DPC sensitization. Stated treatment: therapeutic diphenylcyclopropenone sensitization with weekly scalp DPC. The material sequenced was whole blood, taken in connection with sensitization to the hapten diphenylcyclopropenone (DPC). These receptors all come from a woman in her late teens or twenties with alopecia areata. Some clones in this sample may be carry-over from other donors' samples.

There are a few counts of this clonotype. This chain links TRBV5-1 with TRBJ2-3; possible D gene TRBD1, 5 bases. Deletions cut 0 bases from V and 4 bases from J, with 15 bases between. CDR3 size: 16 residues. Germline assignment: CDR1 SGHRS and CDR2 YFSETQ. Here the CDR3 reads CASSLEGRGIADTQYF. CDR3 bases: TGCGCCAGCAGCTTGGAGGGGCGCGGTATTGCAGATACGCAGTATTTT.

The chain carries TRBV6-2 or TRBV6-3 and TRBJ1-2; 9 bases align to TRBD1. CDR3 length: 15 amino acids. V lost 4 bases to trimming and J lost 6 bases; unmatched junction nucleotides: 9. In germline, CDR1 is MNHEY, CDR2 SVGEGT. The CDR3, as DNA: TGTGCCAGCAGTTTCCGCCTGGGACAGGGTCATGGCTACACCTTC. It is translated as CASSFRLGQGHGYTF.

Of note for this clonotype: This may come from a read error, since a much larger clone is one base off. The chain joins TRBV6-5 to TRBJ2-2; D is ambiguous. Per germline, CDR1 MNHEY and CDR2 SVGAGI. V shed 0 bases and J shed 7 bases, with 12 bases lying between them. This CDR3 contains 15 residues. CDR3 residues: CASSYSGGFIGELFF. The DNA for the CDR3 is TGTGCCAGCAGTTACTCCGGCGGATTTATCGGGGAGCTGTTTTTT.

This clonotype was found a few times. The chain links TRBV12-3 or TRBV12-4 to TRBJ2-2; TRBD1 is a possible D gene (5 bases). This CDR3 has 15 amino acids. Trimming pared 6 bases from V and 1 base from J, leaving 12 bases between. As DNA, the CDR3 is TGTGCCAGCAGCAAACAAACAGGGAACACCGGGGAGCTGTTTTTT. Its translation is CASSKQTGNTGELFF.

The J gene is TRBJ2-2, the V gene TRBV20-1; the D gene is possibly TRBD2 (5 bases). The CDR3 covers 15 residues. With 5 bases removed from V and 3 bases from J, the gap between germline ends came to 16 bases. Germline lookup yields CDR1 DFQATT and CDR2 SNEGSKA (reference sequence). CDR3 bases: TGCAGTGCTCGAGGGCTAGGATTGGACACCGGGGAGCTGTTTTTT. Residues: CSARGLGLDTGELFF.

This clonotype was counted ten times or more. The chain recombines TRBV6-5 with TRBJ2-7, with 8 bases that match TRBD1. CDR3 length equals 15 residues. V lost 4 bases, J lost 5 bases, and 10 bases stayed unmatched. Looked up from germline, CDR1 is MNHEY and CDR2 is SVGAGI. This CDR3 reads CASSSGQGLINEQYF. For the CDR3, the DNA is TGTGCCAGCAGTTCCGGACAGGGATTAATCAACGAGCAGTACTTC.

This clonotype was seen ten or more times. The rearrangement links TRBV13 to TRBJ2-7, with TRBD2 matching over 12 bases. V gave up 5 bases and J gave up 3 bases; unmatched junction bases: 5. Germline V gene sequence: CDR1 PRHDT, CDR2 FYEKMQ (reference sequence). The CDR3 sequence is 15 residues long. CDR3 sequence (DNA): TGTGCCAGCAGCCCTAGCGGGGGGGCCAGCTACGAGCAGTACTTC. The encoded protein is CASSPSGGASYEQYF. The full variable domain, rest sourced from reference TRBV13 and TRBJ2-7, is AAGVIQSPRHLIKEKRETATLKCYPIPRHDTVYWYQQGPGQDPQFLISFYEKMQSDKGSIPDRFSAQQFSDYHSELNMSSLELGDSALYFCASSPSGGASYEQYFGPGTRLTVT.

This clonotype was seen many times. The chain links TRBV3-1 to TRBJ2-7; TRBD1 aligns across 9 bases. Germline CDR1 and CDR2: LGHDT and YNNKEL (reference sequence). V shed 3 bases, J shed 0 bases, and the junction held 3 bases outside the gene matches. The CDR3 has 15 residues. Here the CDR3 reads CASSHGTGLSYEQYF. The CDR3 DNA reads TGTGCCAGCAGCCACGGGACAGGGCTCTCCTACGAGCAGTACTTC.

This clonotype has only a few counts. The rearrangement joins TRBV12-3 or TRBV12-4 to TRBJ1-2; 7 nucleotides align to TRBD1. V gave up 6 bases and J gave up 5 bases; unmatched junction bases: 12. There are 15 residues in the CDR3. This CDR3 reads CASSPDRAGWYGYTF. For the CDR3, the DNA is TGTGCCAGCAGCCCTGACAGGGCCGGGTGGTATGGCTACACCTTC.

A word on this clonotype: A junction boundary mismatches the germline segment, possibly from a read error. The chain joins TRBV3-1 to TRBJ2-5, with TRBD2 matching over 7 bases. CDR3 length: 16 residues. CDR1 is LGHDT, CDR2 YNNKEL, per germline (reference sequence). CDR3 protein: CASSRTGTKVQEIQYF. The CDR3 region has the DNA TGTGCCAGCAGCCGAACCGGGACTAAAGTACAAGAGATCCAGTACTTC.

In its sample, this clonotype was seen a few times. The rearrangement joins TRBV12-3 or TRBV12-4 to TRBJ2-1; 9 nucleotides agree with TRBD2. The V segment lost 3 bases and the J segment 3 bases; nucleotides outside the gene matches: 0. The CDR3 has 14 amino acids. The CDR3 DNA reads as TGTGCCAGCAGTTTTAGCGGGGGCTACAATGAGCAGTTCTTC. Protein: CASSFSGGYNEQFF.

A remark on this clonotype: This could be a read error, since a much larger clone is one nucleotide away. The chain couples TRBV4-1 to TRBJ2-1, with D hard to call. Germline CDR1 and CDR2: MGHRA and YSYEKL. V lost 5 bases to trimming and J lost 6 bases, with 14 bases between them. This CDR3 is built from 14 residues. The CDR3 loop is CASSMPTLRNEQFF. Written as DNA, the CDR3 is TGCGCCAGCAGCATGCCTACACTCCGCAATGAGCAGTTCTTC.

This clonotype was seen more than once but under ten times. This chain links TRBV20-1 with TRBJ2-4; D call uncertain. The V and J ends lost 5 bases and 4 bases respectively, with 15 bases between them. Germline V CDR1 and CDR2: DFQATT, SNEGSKA (reference sequence). This CDR3 region has 14 residues. The CDR3 here is CSADRAPPKNIQYF. The CDR3 DNA follows: TGCAGTGCTGACCGGGCCCCCCCGAAAAACATTCAGTACTTC.

This clonotype was counted many times. The chain uses TRBV27 and TRBJ1-5; the D gene is possibly TRBD1 (5 bases). Germline loops: CDR1 MNHEY, CDR2 SMNVEV (reference sequence). V lost 5 bases and J 1 base, leaving 12 bases between the germline ends. The CDR3 has 15 residues. CDR3 residues: CASSQQWGSNQPQHF. CDR3 nucleotide sequence: TGTGCCAGCAGTCAACAGTGGGGCAGCAATCAGCCCCAGCATTTT.

The chain joins TRBV27 to TRBJ2-7; the D is unclear. From germline, CDR1 is MNHEY and CDR2 SMNVEV (reference sequence). The CDR3 is made up of 13 amino acids. The V gene lost 3 bases and the J gene lost 3 bases, with 9 bases spanning the gap. The CDR3 region has the DNA TGTGCCAGCAGTTTGGACCCGTACTACGAGCAGTACTTC. Its protein is CASSLDPYYEQYF.

This clonotype was seen ten or more times. V usage is TRBV18 and J usage is TRBJ2-3; D gene ambiguous. V lost 1 base and J 3 bases, leaving 5 bases between the germline ends. CDR3 length equals 13 residues. Per the germline V gene, CDR1 is KGHSH and CDR2 is LQKENI. CDR3 sequence: CASSPLRTDTQYF. The CDR3 DNA reads as TGTGCCAGCTCACCACTGAGGACAGATACGCAGTATTTT.

The rearrangement joins TRBV10-3 to TRBJ2-2, with 7 bases lining up with TRBD2. Germline V lookup: CDR1 ENHRY, CDR2 SYGVKD. The CDR3 extends over 16 amino acids. Trimming took 4 bases from V and 7 from J; bases not matched to a gene: 12. The CDR3 DNA reads TGTGCCATCAGTGGATTCGAAGCGGGGCGGTTCGGGGAGCTGTTTTTT. Translated, it gives CAISGFEAGRFGELFF.

This clonotype was observed a handful of times. The chain employs TRBV20-1 and TRBJ2-1; no definite D call. Per germline, CDR1 DFQATT and CDR2 SNEGSKA (reference sequence). V gave up 2 bases and J gave up 5 bases, with 19 bases separating them. This CDR3 contains 16 residues. CDR3: CSARLISRATDNEQFF. In DNA, the CDR3 is TGCAGTGCTAGACTGATTTCTAGGGCCACCGACAATGAGCAGTTCTTC.

Many counts were recorded for this clonotype. The V gene is TRBV29-1, the J gene TRBJ1-1; no firm D call. The ends were cut back, 5 bases at V and 4 bases at J, with 20 bases in the middle. Germline values: CDR1 SQVTM, CDR2 ANQGSEA. There are 15 residues in the CDR3. The CDR3 DNA is TGCAGCGTTCGAATCTGGGCCGAGAAGGGCACTGAAGCTTTCTTT. The encoded protein is CSVRIWAEKGTEAFF. Using reference TRBV29-1 and TRBJ1-1 for the parts outside the CDR3, the full variable domain is SAVISQKPSRDICQRGTSLTIQCQVDSQVTMMFWYRQQPGQSLTLIATANQGSEATYESGFVIDKFPISRPNLTFSTLTVSNMSPEDSSIYLCSVRIWAEKGTEAFFGQGTRLTVV.

This clonotype was recorded many times. The CDR3 is CASSPAGDQPQHF. CDR3 DNA: TGTGCCAGCTCACCCGCTGGCGATCAGCCCCAGCATTTT. The chain is built from TRBV18 and TRBJ1-5; the D is unclear. The CDR3 covers 13 residues. Germline CDR1 reads KGHSH; CDR2 reads LQKENI. V was pared by 3 bases and J by 5 bases, with 8 bases between. The full variable domain, completed using reference TRBV18 and TRBJ1-5, is NAGVMQNPRHLVRRRGQEARLRCSPMKGHSHVYWYRQLPEEGLKFMVYLQKENIIDESGMPKERFSAEFPKEGPSILRIQQVVRGDSAAYFCASSPAGDQPQHFGDGTRLSIL.

The chain recombines TRBV27 with TRBJ2-7; D remains ambiguous. Deletions cut 4 bases from V and 7 bases from J, with 14 bases between. The CDR3 spans 13 residues. From germline, CDR1 is MNHEY and CDR2 SMNVEV (reference sequence). This CDR3 is CASSSSGPWEQYF. The CDR3 DNA reads as TGTGCCAGCAGTTCCTCAGGACCGTGGGAGCAGTACTTC.

The DNA for the CDR3 is TGTGCCAGCAGTTATTCCCGCCAGGGGGCTGACCCTAGTACTAGCACAGATACGCAGTATTTT. Its translation: CASSYSRQGADPSTSTDTQYF. The chain uses TRBV2 and TRBJ2-3; 8 bases map to TRBD1. Germline V gene lookup returns CDR1 SNHLY and CDR2 FYNNEI. This CDR3 is built from 21 residues. V gave up 5 bases and J gave up 0 bases; unmatched junction bases: 22.

This clonotype was counted between two and nine times. V and J are TRBV29-1 and TRBJ2-3; D gene ambiguous. Germline V gives CDR1 SQVTM, CDR2 ANQGSEA. Trimming stripped 4 bases from V and 0 bases from J, with 8 bases between. The CDR3 extends over 13 amino acids. CDR3 loop: CSVGEPSTDTQYF. The CDR3 bases are TGCAGCGTTGGTGAACCTAGCACAGATACGCAGTATTTT.

This clonotype was found many times. This chain uses TRBV27 with TRBJ1-5; unclear D gene. This CDR3 has 14 residues. Per germline, CDR1 MNHEY and CDR2 SMNVEV (reference sequence). V gave up 2 bases and J gave up 5 bases, with 10 bases separating them. The CDR3 region has the DNA TGTGCCAGCAGTTTAGGGGTACTACATCAGCCCCAGCATTTT. Translation gives CASSLGVLHQPQHF.

This clonotype was counted ten times or more. The chain links TRBV24-1 to TRBJ2-5, with 7 bases that match TRBD2. Germline values: CDR1 KGHDR, CDR2 SFDVKD. CDR3 length: 16 residues. V was clipped by 3 bases and J by 4 bases; unmatched bases: 10. The CDR3 bases are TGTGCCACCAGTGATCCGGGGGGTAAAAAAGGAGAGACCCAGTACTTC. Translating it yields CATSDPGGKKGETQYF.

In DNA form, the CDR3 reads TGTGCCAGCAGCAAGACTAGCGGGGGACTACATAGCACAGATACGCAGTATTTT. Translation: CASSKTSGGLHSTDTQYF. The V and J genes are TRBV7-8 and TRBJ2-3; 12 nucleotides agree with TRBD2. The CDR3 spans 18 residues. V was clipped by 5 bases and J by 0 bases; unmatched bases: 9. In germline, CDR1 is SGHVS, CDR2 FQNEAQ.

V and J are TRBV7-2 and TRBJ2-5; D ambiguous. This CDR3 is built from 15 residues. Germline loops: CDR1 SGHTA, CDR2 FQGNSA. V lost 1 base and J lost 2, with 11 bases in between. CDR3 coding DNA: TGTGCCAGCAGCTTAGTATTTTGGCAACAAGAGACCCAGTACTTC. It specifies CASSLVFWQQETQYF.

The V gene is TRBV10-3, the J gene TRBJ2-7, with 7 bases aligning to TRBD2. V was clipped by 0 bases and J by 5 bases; unmatched bases: 1. Germline CDR1 is ENHRY and CDR2 is SYGVKD. The CDR3 is made up of 13 amino acids. For the CDR3, the DNA is TGTGCCATCAGTGAGTCGGGAGGGGACGAGCAGTACTTC. It yields the protein CAISESGGDEQYF.